The 26 T cell receptor beta chains reported below all come from one sample, sequenced in a study of blood T cell repertoires in COVID-19. Profiled with immunoSEQ multiplex PCR; TCRdb holds only in-frame clones, not every one. The sample carries about 160,000 clones, about 80% recorded once. Input material: peripheral blood. The receptors come from an elderly woman with acute or convalescent COVID-19.

This clone came up once. This chain joins TRBV19 and TRBJ2-7, with TRBD2 matching over 7 bases. CDR3 length: 17 residues. Trimming at V came to 5 bases and at J to 1 base, leaving 14 bases not matched to a gene. Germline V gives CDR1 LNHDA, CDR2 SQIVND (reference sequence). The CDR3 DNA sequence: TGTGCCAGTAGTCCCAGGGTGGGAGCGGGACGTTCCTACGAGCAGTACTTC. This gives the protein CASSPRVGAGRSYEQYF.

The chain is built from TRBV5-1 and TRBJ2-7, with D perhaps TRBD2 (5 bases). Trimming stripped 0 bases from V and 5 bases from J, with 6 bases between. Germline CDR1 SGHRS, CDR2 YFSETQ. This CDR3 is built from 12 residues. The CDR3, as DNA: TGCGCCAGCAGCTTGGCCGGGAACGAGCAGTACTTC. Translation: CASSLAGNEQYF.

The CDR3 sequence: CASSDSTGTTVYEQYF. The CDR3, as DNA: TGCGCCAGCAGCGATTCGACCGGGACTACCGTTTACGAGCAGTACTTC. The V and J genes are TRBV10-2 and TRBJ2-7; 7 bases line up with TRBD2. This CDR3 region has 16 residues. V shed 6 bases, J shed 4 bases, and the junction held 15 bases outside the gene matches. CDR1 is WSHSY and CDR2 is SAAADI in the germline V gene.

The chain recombines TRBV12-3 or TRBV12-4 with TRBJ1-2; D unclear. This CDR3 is built from 13 residues. V gave up 1 base and J gave up 4 bases, with 7 bases separating them. In DNA form, the CDR3 reads TGTGCCAGCAGTTTAGGGGAGATCTATGGCTACACCTTC. Amino acids: CASSLGEIYGYTF.

The chain is built from TRBV5-1 and TRBJ1-5; possibly TRBD1 for D (5 bases). Looked up from germline, CDR1 is SGHRS and CDR2 is YFSETQ. The V end was cut by 1 base, the J end by 1 base, with 9 bases between. This CDR3 comprises 15 residues. The CDR3 nucleotides are TGCGCCAGCAGCTTGTCAGGGATGAGCAATCAGCCCCAGCATTTT. This translates into CASSLSGMSNQPQHF.

To note about this clone: Other DNA sequences in this sample translate to the same CDR3. V and J are TRBV3-1 (or the pseudogene TRBV3-2) and TRBJ2-7; D might be TRBD2 (5 bases). This CDR3 comprises 13 residues. Germline V gene sequence: CDR1 LGHDT, CDR2 YNNKEL (reference sequence). V gave up 1 base and J gave up 6 bases, with 10 bases separating them. The CDR3 region is CASSQVSGIEQYF. CDR3 sequence (DNA): TGTGCCAGCAGCCAAGTTTCCGGGATCGAGCAGTACTTC.

The chain joins TRBV27 to TRBJ2-1, with 8 bases fitting TRBD1. The germline V gene encodes CDR1 MNHEY and CDR2 SMNVEV (reference sequence). The CDR3 extends over 16 amino acids. V shed 6 bases, J shed 6 bases, and the junction held 13 bases outside the gene matches. The CDR3 DNA follows: TGTGCCAGCAGCCCATTCGGGACAGGACGACCCAATGAGCAGTTCTTC. It encodes CASSPFGTGRPNEQFF.

The chain employs TRBV7-2 and TRBJ2-3, with TRBD2 matching 7 bases. V was clipped by 5 bases and J by 3 bases; unmatched bases: 11. The CDR3 loop spans 16 amino acids. CDR1 is SGHTA and CDR2 is FQGNSA in the germline V gene. This chain's CDR3 is CASSLLVAGVTDTQYF. In nucleotides, the CDR3 is TGTGCCAGCAGCCTCTTGGTGGCGGGAGTGACAGATACGCAGTATTTT. The full variable domain, completed using reference TRBV7-2 and TRBJ2-3, is GAGVSQSPSNKVTEKGKDVELRCDPISGHTALYWYRQSLGQGLEFLIYFQGNSAPDKSGLPSDRFSAERTGGSVSTLTIQRTQQEDSAVYLCASSLLVAGVTDTQYFGPGTRLTVL.

This clone was detected a few times. The V gene is TRBV4-3, the J gene TRBJ2-5, with 10 bases matching TRBD1. With 0 bases clipped from V and 4 bases from J, the junction kept 2 bases outside the gene matches. Germline loops: CDR1 LGHNA, CDR2 YSLEER. This CDR3 region has 15 residues. CDR3 region: CASSQETGGRETQYF. The CDR3 bases are TGCGCCAGCAGCCAAGAGACAGGGGGCCGAGAGACCCAGTACTTC.

The chain's CDR3 is CASQGLARGYTF. CDR3 DNA sequence: TGTGCCAGTCAAGGACTGGCGCGGGGCTACACCTTC. V usage is TRBV19 and J usage is TRBJ1-2; no clear D gene. This CDR3 spans 12 amino acids. Germline CDR1 LNHDA, CDR2 SQIVND (reference sequence). V was pared by 8 bases and J by 8 bases, with 15 bases between.

A remark on this clone: At one boundary the junction diverges from the germline segment, which might be a read error. The rearrangement uses TRBV30 and TRBJ2-5, with a tentative D call TRBD2 (5 bases). This CDR3 has 11 amino acids. The germline V gene has CDR1 GTSNPN and CDR2 SVGIG (reference sequence). The chain's CDR3 is CAWRSRETQYF. CDR3 sequence (DNA): TGTGCTTGGAGGTCCCGGGAGACCCAGTACTTC.

The J gene is TRBJ2-1, the V gene TRBV4-3; TRBD2 is a possible D gene (5 bases). V lost 4 bases, J lost 2 bases, and 15 bases lay in between. This CDR3 region has 16 residues. From germline, CDR1 is LGHNA and CDR2 YSLEER. For the CDR3, the DNA is TGCGCCAGCAGCCCTTCCGGACTCTACGCCTACAATGAGCAGTTCTTC. It encodes CASSPSGLYAYNEQFF.

This clone was seen once. The genes are TRBV3-1 (or the pseudogene TRBV3-2) and TRBJ2-3, with a possible D match to TRBD1 (5 bases). The CDR3 contains 13 residues. CDR1 is LGHDT, CDR2 YNNKEL, per germline (reference sequence). V shed 8 bases and J shed 2 bases, with 11 bases lying between them. The CDR3 DNA reads TGTGCCAGCCGGTGGGGCGCCACAGATACGCAGTATTTT. It codes for CASRWGATDTQYF.

This chain uses TRBV5-1 with TRBJ2-2; TRBD2 is a possible D gene (5 bases). The ends were cut back, 1 base at V and 3 bases at J, with 7 bases in the middle. The CDR3 contains 14 residues. Germline V CDR1 and CDR2: SGHRS, YFSETQ. The CDR3 DNA sequence: TGCGCCAGCAGCTTGAACGGGGACACCGGGGAGCTGTTTTTT. Translating gives CASSLNGDTGELFF.

The genes are TRBV9 and TRBJ2-3; perhaps TRBD2 as D (6 bases). Between the trimmed V and J ends, which lost 3 bases and 6 bases, there was a span of 11 bases. The CDR3 spans 13 residues. Looked up from germline, CDR1 is SGDLS and CDR2 is YYNGEE. The DNA of the CDR3 is TGTGCCAGCAGCGAGGAGGGTCGGGATACGCAGTATTTT. Translation gives CASSEEGRDTQYF. Supplemented by reference TRBV9 and TRBJ2-3, the full variable domain reads DSGVTQTPKHLITATGQRVTLRCSPRSGDLSVYWYQQSLDQGLQFLIQYYNGEERAKGNILERFSAQQFPDLHSELNLSSLELGDSALYFCASSEEGRDTQYFGPGTRLTVL.

V and J are TRBV5-4 and TRBJ2-2, with 7 bases that match TRBD2. V lost 3 bases, J lost 4 bases, and 9 bases stayed unmatched. CDR1 and CDR2 from the germline V gene are SGHNT and YYREEE (reference sequence). The CDR3 runs 16 residues. The CDR3 is CASSSGGSGFTGELFF. CDR3 nucleotides: TGTGCCAGCAGCTCGGGGGGTTCGGGATTCACCGGGGAGCTGTTTTTT. The full variable domain, with the rest looked up from reference TRBV5-4 and TRBJ2-2, is ETGVTQSPTHLIKTRGQQVTLRCSSQSGHNTVSWYQQALGQGPQFIFQYYREEENGRGNFPPRFSGLQFPNYSSELNVNALELDDSALYLCASSSGGSGFTGELFFGEGSRLTVL.

In DNA form, the CDR3 reads TGTGCCAGCAGTTATTTTACGATCGGACAGCGAGCTAACTATGGCTACACCTTC. This sequence encodes CASSYFTIGQRANYGYTF. The chain has TRBV28 and TRBJ1-2; possible D gene TRBD1, 6 bases. Germline V gives CDR1 MDHEN, CDR2 SYDVKM. V was trimmed by 4 bases and J by 0 bases, leaving 21 bases between them. The CDR3 is 18 amino acids.

The rearrangement joins TRBV3-1 (or the pseudogene TRBV3-2) to TRBJ2-1; D is possibly TRBD2 (6 bases). CDR1 LGHDT and CDR2 YNNKEL come from the germline V gene (reference sequence). Trimming removed 1 base at V and 6 bases at J, with 16 bases between. The CDR3 loop spans 16 amino acids. CDR3 DNA sequence: TGTGCCAGCAGCCAAGTAAGGGCTAGCGTCTTCAATGAGCAGTTCTTC. Amino acids: CASSQVRASVFNEQFF.

This chain uses TRBV13 with TRBJ1-2, with a possible D match to TRBD1 (6 bases). V dropped 5 bases and J dropped 2 bases, with 18 bases sitting between them. The CDR3 runs 16 residues. The germline CDR1 and CDR2 sequences are PRHDT and FYEKMQ (reference sequence). The CDR3 nucleotides are TGTGCCAGCAGCGTGACAACAGGGTCCGCCAACTATGGCTACACCTTC. Residues: CASSVTTGSANYGYTF.

This rearrangement joins TRBV2 to TRBJ2-7; possibly TRBD1 for D (6 bases). V was cut by 4 bases and J by 4 bases, with 8 bases left in between. This CDR3 comprises 12 residues. Germline CDR1 SNHLY, CDR2 FYNNEI. The CDR3 region is CASSGGRYEQYF. The CDR3 bases are TGTGCCAGCAGTGGGGGGCGGTACGAGCAGTACTTC.

The chain carries TRBV3-1 (or the pseudogene TRBV3-2) and TRBJ2-7; 10 nucleotides line up with TRBD1. The CDR3 runs 16 residues. Per germline, CDR1 LGHDT and CDR2 YNNKEL (reference sequence). V lost 8 bases to trimming and J lost 6 bases; unmatched junction nucleotides: 16. For the CDR3, the DNA is TGTGCCAGCGGAGCAAACCCGACAGGGGGCGGGCGCGAGCAGTACTTC. Translating gives CASGANPTGGGREQYF.

This chain uses TRBV13 with TRBJ2-5; weak D call: TRBD2 (6 bases). Germline V gene lookup returns CDR1 PRHDT and CDR2 FYEKMQ (reference sequence). The CDR3 runs to 12 residues. V was pared by 4 bases and J by 10 bases, with 13 bases between. The CDR3 protein is CASSYSGADQYF. In DNA form, the CDR3 reads TGTGCCAGCAGCTATAGCGGTGCTGACCAGTACTTC.

The chain couples TRBV7-2 to TRBJ1-1, with D unclear. Germline CDR1 reads SGHTA; CDR2 reads FQGNSA. V was pared by 5 bases and J by 7 bases, with 17 bases between. This CDR3 has 14 residues. CDR3 amino acids: CASSLLREIGEAFF. CDR3 bases: TGTGCCAGCAGCCTATTAAGGGAGATCGGTGAAGCTTTCTTT.

This chain joins TRBV5-1 and TRBJ1-6; 8 nucleotides match TRBD1. The V and J ends lost 3 bases and 11 bases, in that order; junction bases with no gene match: 10. The CDR3 has 15 residues. Germline V gives CDR1 SGHRS, CDR2 YFSETQ. This CDR3 reads CASSSTGQGGTPLHF. DNA for the CDR3: TGCGCCAGCAGCTCCACCGGACAGGGAGGAACACCCCTCCACTTT.

The chain joins TRBV11-2 to TRBJ1-1; D gene uncertain. The CDR3 length is 13 residues. The V gene lost 7 bases and the J gene lost 0 bases, with 9 bases spanning the gap. Germline V gives CDR1 SGHAT, CDR2 FQNNGV. This chain's CDR3 is CASTWLLNTEAFF. For the CDR3, the DNA is TGTGCCAGCACTTGGCTCCTGAACACTGAAGCTTTCTTT.

J is TRBJ2-7 and V is TRBV9; 10 bases agree with TRBD2. The CDR3 covers 15 residues. V was clipped by 0 bases and J by 2 bases; unmatched bases: 2. Germline V lookup: CDR1 SGDLS, CDR2 YYNGEE. The CDR3 reads CASSVGLAGTYEQYF. The CDR3 DNA is TGTGCCAGCAGCGTAGGACTAGCGGGTACCTACGAGCAGTACTTC.